This T cell receptor (beta chain) emerged from a study of cytomegalovirus exposure and HLA in healthy donors listed by TCRdb under 2017. Regarding the study in general: According to an earlier analysis of 587 of the donors, 150 million to 200 million T cells yielded roughly 110 million unique TCR beta sequences and roughly 280 Gb of sequence data. Typing coverage differed by locus: A, B, C, DRB1 and DQB1 were typed in roughly 620-630 donors, DQA1 in around 500, DPA1 in 600 to 610, and DPB1 in 400 to 490. The study profiled the T cell repertoires of about 720 subjects by immunosequencing and related them to cytomegalovirus serostatus. Donor age, sex, ethnicity and CMV serostatus were collected together with the repertoire data. To decide whether each TCR beta V gene segment behaved as functional or pseudogenic, an earlier analysis of several hundred of the donors relied on high-throughput TCR beta sequencing. Rather than using new phenotypic data, the later analysis identified candidate immune exposures from TCR beta sequences and from how often those sequences occurred across donors. Among the 398 genotyped donors, approximately 81% belonged to the genetic ancestry cluster associated with self-reported Caucasian donors. A later genetic analysis used genome-wide SNP genotypes for about 60% of the roughly 670 donors, treating that subset as a discovery cohort. A later analysis re-examined previously published TCR beta repertoires from more than 550 donors and added high-resolution HLA genotyping to investigate patterns of TCR occurrence. To predict cytomegalovirus infection status, the study combined high-throughput TCR immunosequencing, statistical association of individual TCRs with disease status, and machine learning. The study aimed to test whether signatures of past pathogen exposure could be identified by cataloging public T cell receptors. Approximately 300 gigabases of sequencing data and 70 million to 95 million unique TCR sequences made up an early release that covered about 640 HLA-typed donors. Class I and class II HLA loci were covered by the typing at four-digit resolution. Roughly 5 DR-DQ haplotypes were handled as single units for association and clustering, since linkage in the cohort was strong. A separate validation cohort of 90 to 150 different subjects was used in addition to the roughly 670-subject first cohort. Across approximately 420 genotyped donors of the cohort, an average of about 200,000 unique TCR beta nucleotide sequences per donor were sequenced, and approximately 19% of those sequences were non-productive. Every repertoire in the discovery cohort had been generated on one and the same sequencing platform. What the research found in general, with its limitations: The classifier was reported to diagnose cytomegalovirus status with high specificity and sensitivity in both the original and validation cohorts. The presence/absence analyses assumed that sequencing depth was roughly uniform across donors, and that assumption may not be true. While some public TCRs were present in many individuals, most TCR sequences turned up only very rarely across donors. In a later analysis, several top co-occurrence clusters were reported to appear linked to parvovirus B19, influenza, CMV and Epstein-Barr virus. Compared with equally common non-associated chains, HLA-associated TCR beta chains in a later analysis were more clonally expanded and had lower generation probabilities. Specific HLA alleles were associated with 15,000 to 20,000 TCR beta sequences at a false discovery rate of 0.05 in a later analysis. Because some donors lacked HLA typing at each locus, the association tests relied only on the typed subset. A group of highly shared sequence variants was considered likely to be a technical artifact of the sequencing pipeline. The only immune exposure information available for the cohort was CMV serostatus. Approximately 18 rarely observed V segments, including chromosome 9 orphons, were excluded from the earlier analysis of 550 to 700 of the donors because counts were too low. The 87-base-pair reads could not distinguish some IMGT-functional V segments, including TRBV6-2 and TRBV6-3, so those segments were excluded. A further reported finding was that TCR beta sequences accurately predicted the HLA-A and HLA-B alleles for most subjects in the first cohort. When HLA alleles, especially DR and DQ, strongly co-occurred, attributing TCR associations to individual alleles was difficult. This cohort had only TCR beta chains sequenced, and the lack of alpha or paired-chain data limited which features could be detected. V-gene and J-gene trimming of TCR beta chains was associated with a missense DCLRE1C variant in a later genetic analysis, and the association was replicated in an independent cohort. Linkage disequilibrium might explain the correlated functional status among segregating V segments, but an unknown experimental factor could not be ruled out. In vitro tests confirmed that a few of the cytomegalovirus-associated TCR beta chains recognize cytomegalovirus antigens. In the study, some 180 TCR beta chains were listed as associated with cytomegalovirus. According to a later analysis, TCR association rates differed among HLA loci, with DRB1 alleles showing the most associated TCRs and HLA-C alleles showing the fewest. The authors suggested that the approach could potentially be extended to other disease states and immunological phenotypes. Broadly in line with IMGT annotations, most TCR beta V segments showed up in productive rearrangements about 87% or about 30% of the time in an earlier analysis of approximately 600 of the donors. Most CMV-associated TCR beta chains appeared to be HLA-restricted in a later analysis, and the HLA associations seemed to be driven largely by CMV exposure. According to a later genetic analysis, donors in an Asian-associated ancestry cluster had fewer N-insertions in productive TCRs than the approximately 700-donor mean.

The library was obtained by the immunoSEQ multiplex PCR assay. A mixture of 60 forward primers for TCR Vbeta segments and 13 reverse primers for TCR Jbeta segments was used in the multiplex PCR. Amplification of the CDR3 region of rearranged TCR beta genes was performed with a multiplex PCR assay on genomic DNA. The amplified TCR beta libraries were sequenced on the Illumina HiSeq System as 87-base-pair reads. From the authors' description of their analysis: Across the 500 to 750 repertoires, a later analysis counted 78 million or so unique TCR beta chains, 9 million to 14 million of which were shared by at least two donors. Raw reads were error-corrected and collapsed into unique sequences by a nearest-neighbor algorithm in which closely related sequences were merged to remove PCR and sequencing errors. To assign V, D and J gene segments, CDR3 sequences were aligned to IMGT reference sequences. For a sequence to be retained, at least a six-nucleotide match to both a V gene segment and a J gene segment was required. Rearrangements were classified as productive when the CDR3 lacked stop codons and remained in frame with V and J, and all other rearrangements were classified as non-productive. Following IMGT convention, CDR3 was defined as the stretch from the second conserved V-encoded cysteine to the conserved J-encoded phenylalanine. In an earlier analysis of more than 550 of the donors, sequences lacking an unambiguous match to a single V gene segment were excluded. In an earlier analysis of 587 of the donors, a V segment was called functional when productive rearrangements were above 56.7%, and segregating when the standard deviation between donors exceeded 5%. To diagnose cytomegalovirus status from the catalog of TCR beta chain sequences, a statistical classification framework was built. V and J gene assignment, in a later analysis, came from comparing TCR nucleotide sequences with IMGT/GENE-DB human TR gene sequences. Using the TCRdist pipeline, a later analysis assigned CDR3 sequences along with most-parsimonious VDJ recombination scenarios. In a later analysis, each TCR beta chain was defined by its CDR3 amino acid sequence together with its V-gene family, and reads without a unique V-gene family were excluded. To address suspected cross-contamination and a sequencing artifact, a later analysis removed roughly 640 highly shared, low-generation-probability nucleotide sequences. In a later analysis, a clonal expansion index for each public chain was calculated from normalized within-repertoire ranks of inferred template counts. In a later analysis, generation probabilities were computed with a VDJ recombination model fitted to out-of-frame rearrangements, and the resulting probabilities were checked against IGoR. In a later analysis, hypergeometric tests were used to score TCR-TCR, TCR-HLA and TCR-CMV co-occurrence, with a repertoire-size bias correction applied to TCR pairs. To estimate false discovery rates, a later analysis permuted the HLA or CMV assignments 20 times. In a later analysis, co-occurring TCRs were grouped using DBSCAN, and TCRdist sequence similarity was added for clustering within HLA-allele-positive subsets. For co-occurrence clustering, repertoires with fewer than 30,000 or more than 120,000 public chains were excluded, along with roughly 5 repertoires with anomalous nucleotide sharing. TCRdb limited this immuneACCESS table to in-frame rearrangements with V and J called. A share of clones is missing; checked studies link under half to unresolved V genes, and the rest is unexplained. The D gene and trimming were derived from the DNA, and the V and J assignments and clone size from that table. The sample has 130,000 or so clones on record, 70% to 80% of them singletons. Clones ranked in the top ten supply over 0.8% of the sample.

The cohort was made up of approximately 670 healthy bone marrow donors. Cohort members were all nominally healthy when sampled, although unrecorded immune exposures were likely present. The donor was CMV seronegative and belonged to the group of several hundred seronegative cohort members. A peripheral blood sample was collected from each donor, and TCR beta sequencing was performed on peripheral blood mononuclear cells. The Qiagen DNeasy Blood Extraction Kit was used to extract genomic DNA from the blood cell samples. There are 17 amino acids in the CDR3, from cysteine to phenylalanine inclusive. The read is trimmed to its CDR3 DNA, 51 bases read in frame from base 1. Via the germline V gene, CDR1 is SGHDT and CDR2 YYEEEE. V is cut back by 2 bases and J by 6 bases, with 13 bases in the junction unmatched. As concerns this clone: The antigen this receptor binds is unknown. Per-base qualities were not stored, and no clone one base away is much larger.

The rearranged chain carries TRBV5-6 and TRBJ2-5, and 10 junction bases match TRBD1. Sequenced sample: PBMCs. The TCR sequence derives from a woman aged 55-69 years in good health and CMV-seronegative. The sequence in DNA is TGTGCCAGCAGCTTAACTGACAGGGGGCTAGGGAGACAGACCCAGTACTTC. Its protein reads: CASSLTDRGLGRQTQYF.